Listed below are T cell receptor beta chains from one sample, sequenced in a study of cytomegalovirus exposure and HLA in healthy donors. The data were produced by immunoSEQ multiplex PCR, yet TCRdb's version contains in-frame clones alone and is incomplete. This table holds about 84,000 clones, more than 50% found once. Sequencing was carried out using PBMCs. These receptors originate from a woman aged 40 to 50 in good health and CMV-seropositive. CDR3s include the opening cysteine and the closing phenylalanine or tryptophan. Fields, in order: D gene, clone size, V gene, J gene, CDR3 DNA, CDR3 protein. D genes are given only for firm matches. The size field is filled for only some rows; it gives once, few, many or a size class.

.	.	TRBV27	TRBJ2-7	TGTGCCAGCAGTTTATTTTGGCTAGCAGACGAGCAGTACTTC	CASSLFWLADEQYF
.	.	TRBV10-2	TRBJ1-5	TGCGCCAGCAGTGAGCACGGGAGTGGCAATCAGCCCCAGCATTTT	CASSEHGSGNQPQHF
.	.	TRBV28	TRBJ2-7	TGTGCCAGCGCCCTTGGGCCCTACGAGCAGTACTTC	CASALGPYEQYF
.	.	TRBV7-2	TRBJ2-2	TGTGCCAGCAGCCCACAAAACACCGGGGAGCTGTTTTTT	CASSPQNTGELFF
TRBD1	once	TRBV11-2	TRBJ2-7	TGTGCCAGCAGCTTAGCTCGGGGACAGTTCTACGAGCAGTACTTC	CASSLARGQFYEQYF
.	.	TRBV6-6	TRBJ1-1	TGTGCCACCTCAGACTACAGGGTGGGGACTGAAGCTTTCTTT	CATSDYRVGTEAFF
TRBD1	.	TRBV7-2	TRBJ1-1	TGTGCCAGCAGCTACCGGGACAGAAACACTGAAGCTTTCTTT	CASSYRDRNTEAFF
.	.	TRBV5-4	TRBJ2-2	TGTGCCAGCAGCTTGGGAGGGCCTCGGAACACCGGGGAGCTGTTTTTT	CASSLGGPRNTGELFF
.	.	TRBV25-1	TRBJ1-1	TGTGCCAGCAGTGAGGCCGGCCTGCCCAAAACGGGTTTCTTT	CASSEAGLPKTGFF
TRBD2	few	TRBV4-1	TRBJ2-5	TGCGCCAGCAGCCTGGGACTAGTCGAGACCCAGTACTTC	CASSLGLVETQYF
.	.	TRBV28	TRBJ2-7	TGTGCCAGCAGTTTGTTAGCGGCCGCCTCCTACGAGCAGTACTTC	CASSLLAAASYEQYF
.	.	TRBV4-3	TRBJ1-1	TGCGCCAGCAGCCACTTGGACAGGAACACTGAAGCTTTCTTT	CASSHLDRNTEAFF
.	.	TRBV6-1	TRBJ1-3	TGTGCCAGCAGTGCTGGACTAATGACGTCTGGAAACACCATATATTTT	CASSAGLMTSGNTIYF
TRBD1	.	TRBV7-9	TRBJ1-1	TGTGCCAGCAGCCCCAACAGGGGATCCACTGAAGCTTTCTTT	CASSPNRGSTEAFF
.	few	TRBV6-1	TRBJ2-7	TGTGCCAGCAGCGAAATGCGATACGAGCAGTACTTC	CASSEMRYEQYF
.	few	TRBV7-8	TRBJ1-1	TGTGCCAGCAGCTTAGACTCAGCGGGGAACACTGAAGCTTTCTTT	CASSLDSAGNTEAFF
.	.	TRBV28	TRBJ2-7	TGTGCCAGCAGTTTATGGGGTCTAGCGACCCAGAGCTCCTACGAGCAGTACTTC	CASSLWGLATQSSYEQYF
.	.	TRBV28	TRBJ2-7	TGTGCCAGCACGGTGGGCATCGCCTACGAGCAGTACTTC	CASTVGIAYEQYF
.	.	TRBV7-9	TRBJ2-1	TGTGCCAGCAGCTTTAGAAGCACCCGAGACAATGAGCAGTTCTTC	CASSFRSTRDNEQFF
.	.	TRBV5-4	TRBJ1-1	TGTGCCAGCAGCTTAGGTCAGGGTTTGAACACTGAAGCTTTCTTT	CASSLGQGLNTEAFF
.	.	TRBV28	TRBJ1-1	TGTGCCAGCAGTTTCACACAGGGCTCGAACACTGAAGCTTTCTTT	CASSFTQGSNTEAFF
TRBD1	.	TRBV29-1	TRBJ1-1	TGCAGCGCTATGACAGGGTCGGGCACTGAAGCTTTCTTT	CSAMTGSGTEAFF
.	.	TRBV28	TRBJ2-5	TGTGCCAGCAGCACACAATTATCCGGGACATACCAAGAGACCCAGTACTTC	CASSTQLSGTYQETQYF
.	.	TRBV27	TRBJ1-1	TGTGCCAGCCACCAGGGGTATTACACTGAAGCTTTCTTT	CASHQGYYTEAFF
TRBD2	.	TRBV19	TRBJ2-1	TGTGCCAGTAGTATCCTAGCGGGCCCAGGGTCCTACAATGAGCAGTTCTTC	CASSILAGPGSYNEQFF
TRBD2	.	TRBV10-1	TRBJ2-1	TGCGCCAGCAGCCCGGGACTAGCGGGAGTGGATGAGCAGTTCTTC	CASSPGLAGVDEQFF
.	.	TRBV6-6	TRBJ1-6	TGTGCCAGCAGTGGGGGTGGACAGTCGCTCTCACCCCTCCACTTT	CASSGGGQSLSPLHF
.	.	TRBV7-3	TRBJ2-7	TGTGCCAGCAGCTTAGTTCCAGGTAACCTACACGAGCAGTACTTC	CASSLVPGNLHEQYF
TRBD2	few	TRBV29-1	TRBJ2-1	TGCAGCGTTGAAGGCCTCCCGGGACTAGCGACCAGCTCCTACAATGAGCAGTTCTTC	CSVEGLPGLATSSYNEQFF
TRBD2	few	TRBV7-9	TRBJ2-1	TGTGCCAGCAGCTTAGTCGGGCTAGCGGGAGGATTTTTGTTCTTC	CASSLVGLAGGFLFF
TRBD2	.	TRBV5-8	TRBJ2-5	TGTGCCAGCAGCTTACCCAGCGGGAGGGCCCTGGGAGAGACCCAGTACTTC	CASSLPSGRALGETQYF
TRBD2	.	TRBV11-2	TRBJ2-1	TGTGCCAGCAGTTATCCGGGACTAGCTTTGGATGAGCAGTTCTTC	CASSYPGLALDEQFF
TRBD1	.	TRBV6-1	TRBJ1-1	TGTGCCAGCAGGCCGGGGGACAGGGCCCCTTTCGCTTTCTTT	CASRPGDRAPFAFF
TRBD1	.	TRBV5-4	TRBJ2-7	TGTGCCAGCAGCTTGGTGGGACAGGGGCCGGGGCAGTACTTC	CASSLVGQGPGQYF
TRBD1	.	TRBV5-1	TRBJ1-1	TGCGCCAGCAGCCGACAGGGAGTGAACACTGAAGCTTTCTTT	CASSRQGVNTEAFF
.	.	TRBV5-1	TRBJ2-7	TGCGCCAGCGAACGAGGGGCAGGGGATTCGGAGCAGTACTTC	CASERGAGDSEQYF
TRBD2	few	TRBV28	TRBJ2-3	TGTGCCAGCAGTTTGGGGCGGGACTACACAGATACGCAGTATTTT	CASSLGRDYTDTQYF
TRBD1	.	TRBV6-1	TRBJ1-5	TGTGCCAGCAGTGATTTGGAGGGGGCCGGCAATCAGCCCCAGCATTTT	CASSDLEGAGNQPQHF
.	.	TRBV27	TRBJ2-6	TGTGCCACCTCCCCGACGGACACCTCTGGGGCCAACGTCCTGACTTTC	CATSPTDTSGANVLTF
TRBD1	once	TRBV27	TRBJ2-7	TGTGCCAGCAAAGGCCCAGGGGGCCGGAGCGAGCAGTACTTC	CASKGPGGRSEQYF
TRBD1	once	TRBV7-9	TRBJ1-4	TGTGCCAGCAGCCAGCGACAGGGAGTAAATGAAAAACTGTTTTTT	CASSQRQGVNEKLFF
.	.	TRBV6-5	TRBJ1-1	TGTGCCAGCAGTTACTCGTTTTTTTCGGGGGCTGAAGCTTTCTTT	CASSYSFFSGAEAFF
TRBD2	.	TRBV7-9	TRBJ2-1	TGTTCCAGCAGCGTCGGACTAGCGGGTTTGAATGAGCAGTTCTTC	CSSSVGLAGLNEQFF
.	.	TRBV27	TRBJ1-4	TGTGCCAGCAGTTCTCTTAGTGGGGAGGAAAAACTGTTTTTT	CASSSLSGEEKLFF
.	.	TRBV19	TRBJ2-3	TGTGCCAGTAGTATTTCCAGCGGTGGCGCAGATACGCAGTATTTT	CASSISSGGADTQYF
TRBD2	.	TRBV6-1	TRBJ2-1	TGTGCCAGCGAGGCTAGCGGGAGCTTCGATGAGCAGTTCTTC	CASEASGSFDEQFF
.	.	TRBV2	TRBJ1-4	TGTGCCAGCAGATCTGATACGGGTTTTGGTGAAAAACTGTTTTTT	CASRSDTGFGEKLFF
TRBD1	.	TRBV7-9	TRBJ1-4	TGTGCCAGCAGCCCGCAGGACAGGGGTCGCACCCCGAGAAAACTGTTTTTT	CASSPQDRGRTPRKLFF
.	.	TRBV9	TRBJ1-3	TGTGCCAGCAGCGTAGGATCACTCACTGGAAACACCATATATTTT	CASSVGSLTGNTIYF
TRBD1	.	TRBV5-6	TRBJ2-7	TGTGCCAGCAGCCCTTCACTTGACAGGGGGCAAGAGCAGTACTTC	CASSPSLDRGQEQYF
TRBD1	.	TRBV5-1	TRBJ1-1	TGCGCCAGCAGCTCGCAGGGGGCGAGCACTGAAGCTTTCTTT	CASSSQGASTEAFF
.	.	TRBV5-4	TRBJ2-1	TGTGCCAGCAGCTTGGGCTCCAGCTCCTACAATGAGCAGTTCTTC	CASSLGSSSYNEQFF
TRBD1	few	TRBV7-3	TRBJ1-2	TGTGCCAGCAGCCCGACAGGGTCGAGTGGCTACACCTTC	CASSPTGSSGYTF
.	.	TRBV19	TRBJ1-1	TGTGCCAGTAGCCGGGGGGGGCCTAACACTGAAGCTTTCTTT	CASSRGGPNTEAFF
.	.	TRBV27	TRBJ2-1	TGTGCCAGCAGTTTACTTAGCGGCCCTAGGGATGAGCAGTTCTTC	CASSLLSGPRDEQFF
.	.	TRBV5-1	TRBJ2-1	TGCGCCAGCAGCTTGGGCGCTACTAGTCCCAGCTATGGGCAGTTCTTC	CASSLGATSPSYGQFF
TRBD1	few	TRBV28	TRBJ2-4	TGTGCCAGCACCCAACAGGGGAGTATAGCCAAAAACATTCAGTACTTC	CASTQQGSIAKNIQYF
TRBD2	.	TRBV30	TRBJ2-1	TGTGCCTGGACCATAGGACTAGCGGGAGGTAAGAATGAGCAGTTCTTC	CAWTIGLAGGKNEQFF
.	.	TRBV11-2	TRBJ1-4	TGTGCCAGCAGCTTGACGGGGAATGAAAAACTGTTTTTT	CASSLTGNEKLFF